Below are 30 T cell receptor beta chains sequenced from a single sample in a study of cytomegalovirus exposure and HLA in healthy donors. 13 Jbeta primers and 60 Vbeta primers were used for the PCR. Libraries were prepared by immunoSEQ multiplex PCR; TCRdb keeps only in-frame clonotypes and omits some of them. Here the sample table reports roughly 73,000 clones. Input material: PBMCs. The receptors originated from a man in his forties or fifties in good health and CMV-seropositive.

The rearrangement uses TRBV15 and TRBJ1-3; the D is unclear. The germline V and J ends were trimmed by 4 bases and 4 bases, with 5 bases remaining between them. The CDR3 runs 12 residues. Germline lookup yields CDR1 LNHNV and CDR2 YYDKDF (reference sequence). This chain's CDR3 is CATSKSGNTIYF. The CDR3 bases are TGTGCCACCAGCAAATCAGGAAACACCATATATTTT. Combining the CDR3 with reference TRBV15 and TRBJ1-3 gives the whole variable domain DAMVIQNPRYQVTQFGKPVTLSCSQTLNHNVMYWYQQKSSQAPKLLFHYYDKDFNNEADTPDNFQSRRPNTSFCFLDIRSPGLGDTAMYLCATSKSGNTIYFGEGSWLTVV.

V is TRBV7-3 and J is TRBJ2-3; weak D call: TRBD2 (7 bases). CDR3 length: 17 amino acids. Trimming took 2 bases from V and 6 from J, leaving 21 bases between them. The germline gives CDR1 SGHTA, CDR2 FQGTGA. CDR3 region: CASSLAPRGRGGDTQYF. In DNA, the CDR3 is TGTGCCAGCAGCTTAGCCCCCCGCGGCAGGGGAGGGGATACGCAGTATTTT.

V is TRBV4-2 and J is TRBJ1-3; a possible D gene is TRBD1 (5 bases). V dropped 5 bases and J dropped 0 bases, with 11 bases sitting between them. Germline V gives CDR1 LGHNA, CDR2 YNFKEQ. This CDR3 spans 15 amino acids. The CDR3 here is CASSTDSFSGNTIYF. The CDR3 coding sequence is TGTGCCAGCAGCACAGACAGTTTCTCTGGAAACACCATATATTTT.

The chain joins TRBV5-4 to TRBJ1-4; D remains ambiguous. The CDR3 extends over 16 amino acids. With 0 bases removed from V and 0 bases from J, the gap between germline ends came to 9 bases. CDR1 is SGHNT, CDR2 YYREEE, per germline (reference sequence). The CDR3 sequence: CASSLGAGTTNEKLFF. For the CDR3, the DNA is TGTGCCAGCAGCTTGGGGGCGGGAACAACTAATGAAAAACTGTTTTTT.

The chain couples TRBV6-6 to TRBJ1-3; 8 positions match TRBD1. V dropped 2 bases and J dropped 5; count of bases not matched to a gene: 8. CDR1 and CDR2 from the germline V gene are MNHNY and SVGAGI (reference sequence). This CDR3 contains 16 residues. CDR3 residues: CASSYGGTGSRNTIYF. The CDR3, as DNA: TGTGCCAGCAGTTACGGGGGGACAGGTAGTCGAAACACCATATATTTT.

This chain links TRBV9 with TRBJ2-5; the match to TRBD1 covers 10 bases. The end of the DNA fits TRBJ2-7 better, so the J call may be wrong. This CDR3 contains 16 residues. CDR1 is SGDLS and CDR2 is YYNGEE in the germline V gene. CDR3 in amino acids: CASSVGPGTGEDEQYF. Here the CDR3 DNA reads TGTGCCAGCAGCGTAGGTCCGGGGACAGGGGAGGACGAGCAGTACTTC.

The chain is built from TRBV15 and TRBJ2-7; TRBD1 matches at 7 bases. The CDR3 totals 15 residues. Trimming removed 0 bases from V and 6 bases from J; junction bases left unmatched: 8. From germline, CDR1 is LNHNV and CDR2 YYDKDF (reference sequence). The CDR3 protein is CATSRERGQGVEQYV. CDR3 DNA sequence: TGTGCCACCAGCAGAGAAAGGGGGCAGGGGGTCGAGCAGTACGTC.

The chain carries TRBV4-1 and TRBJ1-4; no definite D call. Germline lookup yields CDR1 MGHRA and CDR2 YSYEKL. The CDR3 length is 13 residues. V lost 3 bases and J lost 8, with 10 bases in between. The CDR3 reads CASSQATVEKLFF. The CDR3 coding sequence is TGCGCCAGCAGCCAGGCTACAGTAGAAAAACTGTTTTTT.

This chain uses TRBV5-6 with TRBJ2-4; 7 nucleotides line up with TRBD2. J lost 11 bases, V lost 4 bases, and 18 bases had no gene match. The CDR3 has 16 residues. Germline CDR1 and CDR2: SGHDT and YYEEEE. The CDR3 spells CASSEVGGRRPRVQYF. The DNA for the CDR3 is TGTGCCAGCAGCGAGGTGGGAGGGAGACGGCCTAGGGTTCAGTACTTC.

V gene TRBV4-1 combines with J gene TRBJ1-1; D may be TRBD1 (5 bases). This CDR3 contains 18 residues. The ends were cut back, 4 bases at V and 1 base at J, with 22 bases in the middle. Germline V CDR1 and CDR2: MGHRA, YSYEKL. The CDR3 loop is CASSLVSDVTDRNTEAFF. The CDR3 DNA sequence: TGCGCCAGCAGCCTCGTATCGGACGTGACAGATAGGAACACTGAAGCTTTCTTT.

V is TRBV29-1 and J is TRBJ2-2; 7 bases map to TRBD1. The CDR3 runs to 13 residues. The germline CDR1 and CDR2 sequences are SQVTM and ANQGSEA. After removal of 7 bases from V and 2 bases from J, the junction contained 4 bases not matched to a gene. The CDR3 DNA sequence: TGCAGCGCCCGGGACAGAAACACCGGGGAGCTGTTTTTT. This encodes CSARDRNTGELFF.

CDR3 bases: TGTGCCAGCAGGCCTCGGGGGAGCACAGATACGCAGTATTTT. Translating gives CASRPRGSTDTQYF. The genes are TRBV6-1 and TRBJ2-3; TRBD2 is a possible D gene (6 bases). V was clipped by 6 bases and J by 0 bases, with 10 bases between them. The CDR3 runs 14 residues. Germline V lookup: CDR1 MNHNS, CDR2 SASEGT.

This sequence joins TRBV6-5 and TRBJ2-7, with 8 positions matching TRBD2. Germline V lookup: CDR1 MNHEY, CDR2 SVGAGI. The V gene end was trimmed by 5 bases and the J gene end by 5 bases; junction bases not matched to a gene: 8. The CDR3 totals 14 residues. CDR3 region: CASSPAGGPHEQYF. The DNA for the CDR3 is TGTGCCAGCAGTCCGGCGGGGGGCCCCCACGAGCAGTACTTC.

The J gene is TRBJ2-1, the V gene TRBV5-1; D ambiguous. The CDR3 is made up of 12 amino acids. Trimming left V 4 bases short and J 9 bases short, with 11 bases between. Germline CDR1 SGHRS, CDR2 YFSETQ. The CDR3, as DNA: TGCGCCAGCAGCCCCCAGGCCGGTGAGCAGTTCTTC. It encodes CASSPQAGEQFF.

The V call is TRBV7-9, the J call TRBJ1-1; TRBD1 agrees at 8 bases. V was clipped by 3 bases and J by 4 bases; unmatched bases: 7. CDR1 is SEHNR and CDR2 is FQNEAQ in the germline V gene (reference sequence). The CDR3 has 15 amino acids. This CDR3 reads CASSFSGGLGTEAFF. As DNA, the CDR3 is TGTGCCAGCAGCTTTTCAGGGGGCCTGGGCACTGAAGCTTTCTTT. Supplemented by reference TRBV7-9 and TRBJ1-1, the full variable domain reads DTGVSQNPRHKITKRGQNVTFRCDPISEHNRLYWYRQTLGQGPEFLTYFQNEAQLEKSRLLSDRFSAERPKGSFSTLEIQRTEQGDSAMYLCASSFSGGLGTEAFFGQGTRLTVV.

The chain recombines TRBV6-6 with TRBJ2-4, with D possibly being TRBD1 (5 bases). Germline V gene data show CDR1 as MNHNY and CDR2 as SVGAGI (reference sequence). Trimming cost V 0 bases and J 0 bases, with 9 bases left between them. The CDR3 length is 16 residues. The CDR3 bases are TGTGCCAGCAGTTACTCTCAGGGTACAGCCAAAAACATTCAGTACTTC. Its translation is CASSYSQGTAKNIQYF.

This chain links TRBV11-2 with TRBJ1-1; 7 bases match TRBD1. The CDR3 sequence is 16 residues long. The germline V gene has CDR1 SGHAT and CDR2 FQNNGV. Trimming cost V 1 base and J 4 bases; bases outside gene matches: 9. CDR3 region: CASSLALTGYRTEAFF. CDR3 DNA sequence: TGTGCCAGCAGCTTAGCCTTGACAGGGTATCGCACTGAAGCTTTCTTT. The full variable domain, its missing parts supplied by reference TRBV11-2 and TRBJ1-1, is EAGVAQSPRYKIIEKRQSVAFWCNPISGHATLYWYQQILGQGPKLLIQFQNNGVVDDSQLPKDRFSAERLKGVDSTLKIQPAKLEDSAVYLCASSLALTGYRTEAFFGQGTRLTVV.

The chain carries TRBV5-6 and TRBJ1-3; a weak D match, TRBD1 (6 bases). Germline CDR1 reads SGHDT; CDR2 reads YYEEEE. Between the trimmed V and J ends, which lost 4 bases and 0 bases, there was a span of 11 bases. The length of the CDR3 is 15 residues. The CDR3 region is CASSRGQSSGNTIYF. The CDR3 nucleotides read TGTGCCAGCAGCCGCGGACAGAGCTCTGGAAACACCATATATTTT.

The chain is built from TRBV7-9 and TRBJ1-1; 11 positions agree with TRBD1. The V and J ends lost 5 bases and 2 bases, in that order; junction bases with no gene match: 4. The V gene's germline CDR1 is SEHNR and CDR2 FQNEAQ (reference sequence). The CDR3 contains 15 residues. This chain's CDR3 is CASSAWTGGNTEAFF. CDR3 nucleotides: TGTGCCAGCAGCGCATGGACAGGGGGCAACACTGAAGCTTTCTTT.

The CDR3 DNA reads TGTGCCAGCAGCCCCGGGGAGGACACTGAAGCTTTCTTT. It codes for CASSPGEDTEAFF. The chain carries TRBV4-2 and TRBJ1-1; no clear D. V gave up 4 bases and J gave up 3 bases, with 9 bases separating them. CDR1 is LGHNA and CDR2 is YNFKEQ in the germline V gene. The CDR3 is 13 amino acids.

The gene calls are TRBV6-5 and TRBJ2-3; no clear D gene. The V gene's germline CDR1 is MNHEY and CDR2 SVGAGI. V was pared by 0 bases and J by 0 bases, with 7 bases between. The CDR3 runs 15 residues. The CDR3 reads CASSYSPGSTDTQYF. The DNA of the CDR3 is TGTGCCAGCAGTTACTCTCCCGGTAGCACAGATACGCAGTATTTT.

The gene calls are TRBV5-1 and TRBJ2-3; TRBD2 matches 9 bases. Looked up from germline, CDR1 is SGHRS and CDR2 is YFSETQ. CDR3 size: 20 residues. The J segment lost 0 bases and the V segment lost 4 bases, leaving 18 bases of the junction unmatched. The CDR3 DNA is TGCGCCAGCAGCGCCCTCCCCGGGGGTAGCGGGGGCTCTAGCACAGATACGCAGTATTTT. The encoded protein is CASSALPGGSGGSSTDTQYF.

The rearrangement joins TRBV30 to TRBJ1-5, with 7 nucleotides matching TRBD1. CDR1 GTSNPN and CDR2 SVGIG come from the germline V gene (reference sequence). CDR3 size: 14 residues. With V trimmed by 3 bases and J by 6 bases, 8 bases remained unmatched. The CDR3 DNA follows: TGTGCCTGGAGCCCAGGACAGGATACTCAGCCCCAGCATTTT. It specifies CAWSPGQDTQPQHF.

The rearrangement uses TRBV4-1 and TRBJ1-2, with D unclear. Trimming left V 0 bases short and J 4 bases short, with 9 bases between. The germline V gene encodes CDR1 MGHRA and CDR2 YSYEKL. The CDR3 length is 14 residues. CDR3 coding DNA: TGCGCCAGCAGCCAAGATCGGGGTAGCTATGGCTACACCTTC. Translation gives CASSQDRGSYGYTF.

The chain is built from TRBV18 and TRBJ1-4; TRBD1 aligns across 9 bases. This CDR3 has 19 residues. Looked up from germline, CDR1 is KGHSH and CDR2 is LQKENI. Trimming took 6 bases from V and 0 from J; bases not matched to a gene: 14. CDR3 DNA sequence: TGTGCCAGCTCGCTTTATTCCGGGACAGGGACCGCAACTAATGAAAAACTGTTTTTT. Encoded protein: CASSLYSGTGTATNEKLFF.

The J gene is TRBJ1-1, the V gene TRBV25-1, with D tentatively TRBD1 (5 bases). Trimming removed 8 bases from V and 5 bases from J, with 15 bases in between. This CDR3 is built from 13 residues. The germline V gene has CDR1 MGHDK and CDR2 SYGVNS. This chain's CDR3 is CASSGGGGTEAFF. Written as DNA, the CDR3 is TGTGCCAGCTCCGGGGGTGGTGGGACTGAAGCTTTCTTT.

The chain has TRBV6-1 and TRBJ2-6; possible D gene TRBD2, 5 bases. The CDR3 spans 15 residues. CDR1 MNHNS and CDR2 SASEGT come from the germline V gene. V lost 3 bases to trimming and J lost 0 bases, with 6 bases between them. The CDR3 here is CASSERVSGANVLTF. CDR3 DNA sequence: TGTGCCAGCAGTGAGAGGGTCTCTGGGGCCAACGTCCTGACTTTC.

As concerns this clone: The germline gene is not matched at one end of the junction; a read error may be the cause. V and J are TRBV5-4 and TRBJ1-5; TRBD1 matches at 8 bases. The CDR3 extends over 14 amino acids. Germline V gene sequence: CDR1 SGHNT, CDR2 YYREEE (reference sequence). The CDR3 loop reads CASSLDRGNQPQHF. CDR3 in DNA: TGTGCCAGCAGCCTCGACAGGGGCAACCAGCCCCAGCATTTT.

The chain couples TRBV5-1 to TRBJ1-2, with a tentative D call TRBD1 (5 bases). The length of the CDR3 is 15 residues. V lost 0 bases and J lost 3, with 12 bases in between. Germline lookup yields CDR1 SGHRS and CDR2 YFSETQ. DNA of the CDR3: TGCGCCAGCAGCTTGGCCGGCAGGGTGGACTATGGCTACACCTTC. Translating gives CASSLAGRVDYGYTF.

The chain carries TRBV5-1 and TRBJ1-4; the D is unclear. The CDR3 runs 17 residues. Per germline, CDR1 SGHRS and CDR2 YFSETQ. Between the trimmed V and J ends, which lost 4 bases and 3 bases, there was a span of 19 bases. The CDR3, as DNA: TGCGCCAGCAGCCCTCAATTTAGAGGGCCCGCTAATGAAAAACTGTTTTTT. It encodes CASSPQFRGPANEKLFF.